Reported below is one T cell receptor (beta chain). Its antigen is undetermined. The data derive from a study of blood T cells in healthy people across ages. Study-wide points: Aged donors had fewer naive CD4+ cells and lower diversity than long-lived donors.

Then a second PCR, running roughly 7 to 11 cycles, was carried out with a sample-barcoded 5' primer and a J-beta primer mix. MiXCR was run by TCRdb on the 5' RACE reads, yielding one entry per CDR3 protein. This sample yields roughly 800,000 distinct CDR3 sequences, of which 20% to 25% are seen a single time; approximately 4% belongs to the top ten. The CDR3 loop spans 15 amino acids. J gave up 6 bases and V 2 bases, and 6 bases lay outside the gene matches. CDR1 and CDR2 from the germline V gene are SEHNR and FQNEAQ (reference sequence). These sequences were also reported in another study, on T cells of mothers and their children. That work adds: Whatever RNA was extracted went entirely into cDNA synthesis, at around 1.6 ug per 15 ul.

The receptor comes from a boy aged 5-17 years in good health. Sequencing was carried out using blood. The chain links TRBV7-9 to TRBJ2-1; 8 nucleotides agree with TRBD2. CDR3 residues: CASSLMIAGFNEQFF. Written as DNA, the CDR3 is TGTGCCAGCAGCTTAATGATAGCGGGGTTCAATGAGCAGTTCTTC. Full variable domain (missing parts from reference TRBV7-9 and TRBJ2-1): DTGVSQNPRHKITKRGQNVTFRCDPISEHNRLYWYRQTLGQGPEFLTYFQNEAQLEKSRLLSDRFSAERPKGSFSTLEIQRTEQGDSAMYLCASSLMIAGFNEQFFGPGTRLTVL.